This TCR beta chain was profiled in a study of blood T cell repertoires in COVID-19. For the study at large: Sites in the United States, Italy and Spain provided acute and convalescent COVID-19 samples. Sources were T cells, B-cell-depleted T cells, or PBMCs; the material itself was cDNA or gDNA.

Generated by immunoSEQ multiplex PCR, the TCRdb table keeps only in-frame clones and is missing some. The sample records about 170,000 clones, 80% to 90% being singletons. The length of the CDR3 is 13 residues. Per the germline V gene, CDR1 is SGHRS and CDR2 is YFSETQ. The V end was cut by 0 bases, the J end by 3 bases, with 7 bases between. The receptor comes from a woman aged 50 to 60 in a cohort exposed to, infected with or recovered from COVID-19 (not recorded which). This chain links TRBV5-1 with TRBJ2-7, with D perhaps TRBD1 (6 bases). Sequenced input: PBMCs or T cells enriched from blood (not recorded which). In DNA form, the CDR3 reads TGCGCCAGCAGCTTGGACAGGGTCTACGAGCAGTACTTC. It specifies CASSLDRVYEQYF. Filled out from reference TRBV5-1 and TRBJ2-7, the complete variable domain reads KAGVTQTPRYLIKTRGQQVTLSCSPISGHRSVSWYQQTPGQGLQFLFEYFSETQRNKGNFPGRFSGRQFSNSRSEMNVSTLELGDSALYLCASSLDRVYEQYFGPGTRLTVT.